Sequencing of this T cell receptor beta chain was carried out in a study of patients and donors after allogeneic stem cell transplantation (dated by TCRdb to 2018 to 2021). Inclusive of the bounding cysteine and phenylalanine, the CDR3 is 15 residues long. Only the CDR3 region is kept as DNA, spanning 45 bases read in frame from base 1. V is shortened by 1 base, J by 5 bases, and the region joining them spans 14 bases. CDR1 and CDR2 (MNHEY, SMNVEV) derive from the germline V gene (reference sequence). Libraries were constructed by RT-PCR. These reads were obtained on a NextSeq 550. Using fastp at Q25 and MiXCR, TCRdb reprocessed the public reads and kept productive beta chains. Each CDR3 protein appears once, grouped with its most common genes and DNA. The sample table lists approximately 220,000 distinct CDR3 sequences, roughly two fifths of them with a count of one. The ten largest clones represent roughly 11% of the sample.

This clonotype has more than one count but fewer than ten. No cognate antigen has been identified for it. Base quality data are lacking; no much larger clone is found one base away. This TCR was recovered from a human donor who was either an allogeneic HSCT recipient or a stem cell or donor lymphocyte infusion donor (not recorded which). It is not recorded whose cells these are; they may come from a transplant donor. This chain joins TRBV27 to TRBJ1-1; the D gene is unclear. Sequenced: blood, either unsorted or a sorted T cell fraction (not recorded which). The CDR3 corresponds to CASSLLRAGETEAFF. The DNA sequence follows: TGTGCCAGCAGTTTATTGAGGGCCGGGGAAACTGAAGCTTTCTTT.